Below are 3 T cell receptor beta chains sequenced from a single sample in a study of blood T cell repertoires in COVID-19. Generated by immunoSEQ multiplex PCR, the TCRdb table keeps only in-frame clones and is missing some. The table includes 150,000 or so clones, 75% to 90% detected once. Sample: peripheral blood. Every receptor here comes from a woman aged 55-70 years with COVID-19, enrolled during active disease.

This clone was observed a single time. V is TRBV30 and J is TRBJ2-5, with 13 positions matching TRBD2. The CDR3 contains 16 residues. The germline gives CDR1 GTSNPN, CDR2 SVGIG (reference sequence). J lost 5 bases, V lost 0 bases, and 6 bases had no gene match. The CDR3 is CAWSVRGLAGTETQYF. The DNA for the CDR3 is TGTGCCTGGAGTGTACGGGGACTAGCGGGGACGGAGACCCAGTACTTC. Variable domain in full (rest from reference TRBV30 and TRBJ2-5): SQTIHQWPATLVQPVGSPLSLECTVEGTSNPNLYWYRQAAGRGLQLLFYSVGIGQISSEVPQNLSASRPQDRQFILSSKKLLLSDSGFYLCAWSVRGLAGTETQYFGPGTRLLVL.

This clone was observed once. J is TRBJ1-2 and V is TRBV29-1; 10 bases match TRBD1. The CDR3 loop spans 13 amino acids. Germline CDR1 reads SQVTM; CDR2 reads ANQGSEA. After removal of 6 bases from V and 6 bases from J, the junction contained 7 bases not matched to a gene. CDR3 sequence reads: CSVGTGASHGYTF. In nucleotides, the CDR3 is TGCAGCGTCGGGACAGGGGCCAGCCATGGCTACACCTTC.

The CDR3 sequence is CASSPGLRLYNEQFF. In DNA, the CDR3 is TGTGCCAGTAGTCCCGGTTTGCGGCTTTACAATGAGCAGTTCTTC. This chain connects TRBV19 to TRBJ2-1, with D unclear. Germline assignment: CDR1 LNHDA and CDR2 SQIVND (reference sequence). Trimming removed 5 bases at V and 4 bases at J, with 15 bases between. This CDR3 spans 15 amino acids. The variable domain in full, with the rest retrieved from reference TRBV19 and TRBJ2-1, is DGGITQSPKYLFRKEGQNVTLSCEQNLNHDAMYWYRQDPGQGLRLIYYSQIVNDFQKGDIAEGYSVSREKKESFPLTVTSAQKNPTAFYLCASSPGLRLYNEQFFGPGTRLTVL.